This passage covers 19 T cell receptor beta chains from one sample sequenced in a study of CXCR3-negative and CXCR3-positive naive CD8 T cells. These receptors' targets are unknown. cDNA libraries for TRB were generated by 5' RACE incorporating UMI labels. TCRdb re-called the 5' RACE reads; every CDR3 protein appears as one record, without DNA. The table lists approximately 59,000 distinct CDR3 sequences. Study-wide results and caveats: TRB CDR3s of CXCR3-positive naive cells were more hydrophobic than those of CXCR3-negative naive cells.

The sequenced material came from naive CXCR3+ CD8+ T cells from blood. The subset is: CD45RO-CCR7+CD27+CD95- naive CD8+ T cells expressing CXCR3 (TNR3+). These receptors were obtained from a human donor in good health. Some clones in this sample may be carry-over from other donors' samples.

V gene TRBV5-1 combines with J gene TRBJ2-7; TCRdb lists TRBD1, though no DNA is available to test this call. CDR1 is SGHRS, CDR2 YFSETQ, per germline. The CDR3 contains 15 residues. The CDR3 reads CASSSVGTGIYEQYF.

CDR3 protein: CATSRDSDSNYGYTF. V usage is TRBV15 and J usage is TRBJ1-2. The V gene's germline CDR1 is LNHNV and CDR2 YYDKDF (reference sequence). The CDR3 is made up of 15 amino acids.

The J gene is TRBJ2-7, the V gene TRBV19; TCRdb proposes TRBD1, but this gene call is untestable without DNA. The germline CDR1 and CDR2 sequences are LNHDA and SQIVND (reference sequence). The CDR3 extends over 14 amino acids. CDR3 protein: CASSIGQGLYEQYF.

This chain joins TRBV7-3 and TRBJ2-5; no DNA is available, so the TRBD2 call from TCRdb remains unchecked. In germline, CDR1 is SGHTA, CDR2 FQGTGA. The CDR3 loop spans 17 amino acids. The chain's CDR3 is CASSLSEKTSGGRTQYF.

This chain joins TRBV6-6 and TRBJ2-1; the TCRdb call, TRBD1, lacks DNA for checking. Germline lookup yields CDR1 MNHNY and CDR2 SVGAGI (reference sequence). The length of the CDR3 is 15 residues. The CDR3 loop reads CASSRTFPPGNEQFF.

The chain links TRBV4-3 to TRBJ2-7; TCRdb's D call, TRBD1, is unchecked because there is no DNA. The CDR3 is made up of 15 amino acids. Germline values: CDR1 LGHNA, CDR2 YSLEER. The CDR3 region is CASSSRDRGTYEQYF.

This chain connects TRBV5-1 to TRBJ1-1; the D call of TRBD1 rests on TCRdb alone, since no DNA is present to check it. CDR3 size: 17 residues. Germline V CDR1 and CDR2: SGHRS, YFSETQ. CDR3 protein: CASSLIQGMTSNTEAFF.

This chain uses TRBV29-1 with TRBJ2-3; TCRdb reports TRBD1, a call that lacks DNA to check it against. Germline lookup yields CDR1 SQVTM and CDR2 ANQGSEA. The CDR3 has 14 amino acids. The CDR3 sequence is CSVVGQGVADTQYF.

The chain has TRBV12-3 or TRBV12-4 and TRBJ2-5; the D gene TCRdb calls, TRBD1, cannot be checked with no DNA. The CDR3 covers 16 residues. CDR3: CASSGLLAGEQETQYF.

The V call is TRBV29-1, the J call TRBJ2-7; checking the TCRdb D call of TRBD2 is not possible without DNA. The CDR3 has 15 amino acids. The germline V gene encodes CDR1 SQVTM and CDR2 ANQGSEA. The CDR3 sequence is CSARLAGGPNYEQYF.

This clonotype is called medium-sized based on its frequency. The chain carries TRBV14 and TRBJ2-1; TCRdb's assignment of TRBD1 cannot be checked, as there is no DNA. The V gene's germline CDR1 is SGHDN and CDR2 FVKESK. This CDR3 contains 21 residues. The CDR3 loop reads CASSPLGIETGGFTTYNEQFF.

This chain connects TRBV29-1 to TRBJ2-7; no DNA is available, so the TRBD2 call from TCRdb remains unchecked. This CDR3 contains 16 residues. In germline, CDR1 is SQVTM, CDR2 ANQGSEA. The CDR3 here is CSVESVLAGAPYEQYF.

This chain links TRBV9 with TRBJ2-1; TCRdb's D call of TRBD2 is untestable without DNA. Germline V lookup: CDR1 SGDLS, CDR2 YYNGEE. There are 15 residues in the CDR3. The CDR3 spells CASSAGLAGVTEQFF.

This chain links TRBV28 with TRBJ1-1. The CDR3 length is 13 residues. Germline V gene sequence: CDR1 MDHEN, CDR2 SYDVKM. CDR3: CASREIMNTEAFF.

CDR3 sequence reads: CASSLVSNGETQYF. The gene calls are TRBV7-9 and TRBJ2-5. CDR1 SEHNR and CDR2 FQNEAQ come from the germline V gene (reference sequence). The CDR3 sequence is 14 residues long.

This CDR3 is CASSLTVGSDTEAFF. The chain joins TRBV7-9 to TRBJ1-1. The CDR3 contains 15 residues. Germline CDR1 SEHNR, CDR2 FQNEAQ (reference sequence).

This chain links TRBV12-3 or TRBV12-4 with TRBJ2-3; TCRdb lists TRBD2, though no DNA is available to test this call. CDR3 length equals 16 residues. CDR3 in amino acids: CASSWPSGDHTDTQYF.

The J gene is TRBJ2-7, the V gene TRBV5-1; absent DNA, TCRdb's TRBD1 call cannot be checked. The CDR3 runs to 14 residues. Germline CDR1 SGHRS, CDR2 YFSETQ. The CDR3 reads CASSLVREGYEQYF.

This CDR3 is CATSRDRFGDYGYTF. The rearrangement uses TRBV15 and TRBJ1-2. The germline V gene encodes CDR1 LNHNV and CDR2 YYDKDF (reference sequence). The CDR3 is made up of 15 amino acids.